These 11 T cell receptor beta chains were sequenced from one sample in a study of blood T cell repertoires in COVID-19. Assay used: immunoSEQ multiplex PCR; TCRdb lists only in-frame clones, some missing. The sample lists hundreds of thousands of clones; roughly 86% were seen once. The material sequenced was peripheral blood. Every receptor here comes from a human donor in a cohort sampled during active COVID-19.

The V and J genes are TRBV11-3 and TRBJ1-2, with D uncertain. The CDR3 runs to 20 residues. Trimming removed 0 bases from V and 0 bases from J, with 23 bases in between. Germline values: CDR1 SGHNT, CDR2 YENEEA. The CDR3 spells CASSLEVVGGRPTTNYGYTF. The CDR3 region has the DNA TGTGCCAGCAGCTTAGAAGTGGTAGGAGGGCGCCCCACAACTAACTATGGCTACACCTTC.

The chain carries TRBV27 and TRBJ2-2; no firm D call. V lost 3 bases to trimming and J lost 5 bases, with 4 bases between them. Germline lookup yields CDR1 MNHEY and CDR2 SMNVEV (reference sequence). CDR3 size: 12 residues. The CDR3 sequence is CASSFSTGELFF. The CDR3 DNA is TGTGCCAGCAGTTTCAGTACCGGGGAGCTGTTTTTT.

The sample holds one count of this clone. V gene TRBV29-1 combines with J gene TRBJ1-1; TRBD1 is a possible D gene (5 bases). The V gene's germline CDR1 is SQVTM and CDR2 ANQGSEA. Trimming pared 5 bases from V and 5 bases from J, leaving 12 bases between. The CDR3 extends over 12 amino acids. The CDR3 DNA reads as TGCAGCGTTAAGGACGGGGGGACTGAAGCTTTCTTT. Translating gives CSVKDGGTEAFF.

This clone turned up a few times. One end of the junction does not line up with germline, which may come from a read error. CDR3 in amino acids: CASSLGSGESYEQYF. CDR3 sequence (DNA): TGTGCTAGCAGCTTAGGTAGCGGAGAGTCCTACGAGCAGTACTTC. This chain uses TRBV7-7 with TRBJ2-7; TRBD2 might be the D (6 bases). This CDR3 is built from 15 residues. Germline V gene lookup returns CDR1 SSHAT and CDR2 FNYEAQ (reference sequence).

The rearrangement uses TRBV5-8 and TRBJ2-7; 7 nucleotides line up with TRBD2. This CDR3 comprises 14 residues. Looked up from germline, CDR1 is SGHTS and CDR2 is YDEGEE. CDR3 sequence: CAGGAREVAYEQYF. CDR3 bases: TGTGCTGGCGGTGCCCGGGAGGTGGCCTACGAGCAGTACTTC.

V gene TRBV3-1 (or the pseudogene TRBV3-2) combines with J gene TRBJ2-7, with 11 bases that match TRBD2. V shed 3 bases, J shed 3 bases, and the junction held 1 base outside the gene matches. This CDR3 contains 14 residues. The germline V gene encodes CDR1 LGHDT and CDR2 YNNKEL (reference sequence). The CDR3 reads CASSHGTSGYEQYF. The CDR3 nucleotides read TGTGCCAGCAGCCACGGGACTAGCGGCTACGAGCAGTACTTC.

V gene TRBV28 combines with J gene TRBJ2-1; D not resolved. There are 14 residues in the CDR3. V dropped 2 bases and J dropped 8 bases, with 13 bases sitting between them. Germline V gene data show CDR1 as MDHEN and CDR2 as SYDVKM. CDR3 sequence reads: CASSLTISPHEQFF. The CDR3 bases are TGTGCCAGCAGTTTAACTATCTCTCCCCATGAGCAGTTCTTC.

The chain recombines TRBV6-5 with TRBJ2-7; 7 bases are shared with TRBD1. J lost 7 bases, V lost 6 bases, and 12 bases had no gene match. Germline CDR1 is MNHEY and CDR2 is SVGAGI. There are 14 residues in the CDR3. CDR3 sequence reads: CASRTTGQSGEQYF. The CDR3, as DNA: TGTGCCAGCAGAACGACAGGGCAGTCAGGTGAGCAGTACTTC.

Of note for this clone: Because the CDR3's place on the DNA is in doubt, the DNA is left out and the CDR3 is given as listed by TCRdb. J is TRBJ2-4 and V is TRBV27; TRBD2, the table's D call, was not compared with the DNA. A total of 15 residues make up the CDR3, ends included. Germline V lookup: CDR1 MNHEY, CDR2 SMNVEV (reference sequence). The CDR3 region is CANSYPCCSKNIQYF.

The CDR3 sequence is CASSPPTSGRITDTQYF. In nucleotides, the CDR3 is TGCGCCAGCAGCCCCCCGACTAGCGGGAGGATCACAGATACGCAGTATTTT. This sequence joins TRBV5-1 and TRBJ2-3, with TRBD2 identical over 13 bases. This CDR3 is built from 17 residues. The junction had 7 bases not matched to a gene; V was cut back by 4 bases and J by 2 bases. Germline V gene data show CDR1 as SGHRS and CDR2 as YFSETQ.

The chain recombines TRBV4-3 with TRBJ2-1, with 11 bases fitting TRBD2. The CDR3 loop spans 19 amino acids. With V trimmed by 0 bases and J by 5 bases, 12 bases remained unmatched. From germline, CDR1 is LGHNA and CDR2 YSLEER. CDR3 DNA: TGCGCCAGCAGCCAAGATTATTTTAGCGGGGGGGCCGGCGACAATGAGCAGTTCTTC. Its translation is CASSQDYFSGGAGDNEQFF.